A single sample gave rise to the 29 T cell receptor beta chains below, sequenced in a study of T-cell memory formation after mild COVID-19. MiXCR, applied by TCRdb to the 5' RACE reads, yields one record per CDR3 protein. The table lists a few hundred thousand distinct CDR3 sequences, 9.4% of them singletons. Source material: PBMCs or a T cell subset sorted from them (not recorded which). Receptor source: a man younger than 35 who had mild COVID-19 (a few samples of this study predate the infection). Cell type and time point are not known.

Many counts were recorded for this clonotype. The chain recombines TRBV4-3 with TRBJ2-4; tentatively, D is TRBD1 (5 bases). This CDR3 region has 12 residues. From germline, CDR1 is LGHNA and CDR2 YSLEER. The ends were cut back, 1 base at V and 7 bases at J, with 5 bases in the middle. The CDR3 protein is CASSQGGNIQYF. The CDR3 DNA reads TGCGCCAGCAGCCAAGGGGGCAACATTCAGTACTTC.

The V gene is TRBV2, the J gene TRBJ2-4; D is undetermined. Trimming removed 2 bases from V and 6 bases from J, with 8 bases in between. This CDR3 spans 13 amino acids. The germline V gene has CDR1 SNHLY and CDR2 FYNNEI. This chain's CDR3 is CASSENQLNIQYF. CDR3 DNA sequence: TGTGCCAGCAGTGAAAACCAATTAAACATTCAGTACTTC. The whole variable domain, filled in from reference TRBV2 and TRBJ2-4, reads EPEVTQTPSHQVTQMGQEVILRCVPISNHLYFYWYRQILGQKVEFLVSFYNNEISEKSEIFDDQFSVERPDGSNFTLKIRSTKLEDSAMYFCASSENQLNIQYFGAGTRLSVL.

This clonotype was found a few times. This chain connects TRBV6-5 to TRBJ1-4, with unresolved D. Germline CDR1 MNHEY, CDR2 SVGAGI. V was shortened by 4 bases and J by 2 bases, with 8 bases between the two germline ends. The CDR3 has 14 amino acids. Here the CDR3 reads CASSSGSTNEKLFF. CDR3 DNA sequence: TGTGCCAGCAGTTCCGGGTCTACTAATGAAAAACTGTTTTTT.

The chain recombines TRBV2 with TRBJ2-5; 9 positions match TRBD1. CDR1 and CDR2 from the germline V gene are SNHLY and FYNNEI. The CDR3 covers 16 residues. With V trimmed by 6 bases and J by 1 base, 9 bases remained unmatched. CDR3: CASSLTGTGPQETQYF. DNA for the CDR3: TGTGCCAGCAGCCTAACTGGGACAGGGCCCCAAGAGACCCAGTACTTC.

This clonotype occurred many times. This sequence joins TRBV12-3 or TRBV12-4 and TRBJ2-3; unclear D gene. V was shortened by 6 bases and J by 8 bases, with 15 bases between the two germline ends. The CDR3 is 13 residues long. CDR3 in amino acids: CASRSPGFGTQYF. The CDR3 DNA reads TGTGCCAGCAGAAGTCCGGGCTTCGGTACGCAGTATTTT.

This clonotype was counted only a few times. The chain recombines TRBV7-6 with TRBJ1-5; D is possibly TRBD1 (6 bases). CDR3 length: 18 residues. The germline V gene encodes CDR1 SGHVS and CDR2 FNYEAQ. V was shortened by 0 bases and J by 3 bases, with 18 bases between the two germline ends. The CDR3 sequence: CASSLAWVWGHFNQPQHF. The CDR3 DNA reads TGTGCCAGCAGCTTAGCGTGGGTGTGGGGACACTTCAATCAGCCCCAGCATTTT. Complete variable domain (other parts from reference TRBV7-6 and TRBJ1-5): GAGVSQSPRYKVTKRGQDVALRCDPISGHVSLYWYRQALGQGPEFLTYFNYEAQQDKSGLPNDRFSAERPEGSISTLTIQRTEQRDSAMYRCASSLAWVWGHFNQPQHFGDGTRLSIL.

This clonotype showed up many times. This chain links TRBV7-2 with TRBJ2-1, with 10 bases identical to TRBD2. The ends lost 5 bases at V and 2 bases at J; junction bases unmatched: 3. CDR1 SGHTA and CDR2 FQGNSA come from the germline V gene. The CDR3 extends over 15 amino acids. CDR3 DNA sequence: TGTGCCAGCAGCCAGCTAGCGGGGGCCTACAATGAGCAGTTCTTC. This codes for CASSQLAGAYNEQFF. Full variable domain (remainder filled in from reference TRBV7-2 and TRBJ2-1): GAGVSQSPSNKVTEKGKDVELRCDPISGHTALYWYRQSLGQGLEFLIYFQGNSAPDKSGLPSDRFSAERTGGSVSTLTIQRTQQEDSAVYLCASSQLAGAYNEQFFGPGTRLTVL.

The sample holds a few counts of this clonotype. The V call is TRBV20-1, the J call TRBJ1-1; a possible D gene is TRBD1 (6 bases). Between the trimmed V and J ends, which lost 6 bases and 10 bases, there was a span of 21 bases. The CDR3 spans 13 residues. Germline V lookup: CDR1 DFQATT, CDR2 SNEGSKA (reference sequence). The CDR3 DNA reads as TGCAGTGCCCTACTGGGAGGGGGAGAGAGAGCTTTCTTT. Its translation is CSALLGGGERAFF.

This clonotype was detected ten times or more. This chain connects TRBV3-1 to TRBJ2-3; the match to TRBD2 covers 8 bases. The CDR3 runs 18 residues. The V segment lost 3 bases and the J segment 2 bases; nucleotides outside the gene matches: 13. Per the germline V gene, CDR1 is LGHDT and CDR2 is YNNKEL (reference sequence). Here the CDR3 DNA reads TGTGCCAGCAGCCACCCCTACGGGGGGGCCGGTCACACAGATACGCAGTATTTT. Translated: CASSHPYGGAGHTDTQYF.

The V and J genes are TRBV4-2 and TRBJ2-2; 13 bases fit TRBD2. Germline lookup yields CDR1 LGHNA and CDR2 YNFKEQ. The junction had 18 bases not matched to a gene; V was cut back by 4 bases and J by 7 bases. The length of the CDR3 is 20 residues. The CDR3 loop reads CASSPFVATSGGAGDGELFF. The CDR3 region has the DNA TGTGCCAGCAGCCCCTTCGTTGCCACTAGCGGGGGGGCCGGAGACGGGGAGCTGTTTTTT.

The chain is built from TRBV5-1 and TRBJ1-5; D possibly corresponds to TRBD1 (5 bases). Germline V gene lookup returns CDR1 SGHRS and CDR2 YFSETQ. This CDR3 region has 14 residues. Trimming took off 5 bases at V and 2 bases at J, with 11 bases between the two ends. The CDR3 coding sequence is TGCGCCAGCAGTTGGGGGGACGGCAATCAGCCCCAGCATTTT. Its translation is CASSWGDGNQPQHF.

J is TRBJ2-5 and V is TRBV7-2; D not resolved. Germline V lookup: CDR1 SGHTA, CDR2 FQGNSA. The CDR3 contains 14 residues. V shed 2 bases and J shed 2 bases, with 9 bases lying between them. CDR3 region: CASSLLWEQETQYF. The DNA of the CDR3 is TGTGCCAGCAGCTTACTCTGGGAACAAGAGACCCAGTACTTC.

The DNA for the CDR3 is TGTGCCAGCAACCATAAGGGGGCAGGGGATTCACCCCTCCACTTT. Protein sequence: CASNHKGAGDSPLHF. V gene TRBV7-9 combines with J gene TRBJ1-6, with TRBD1 identical over 7 bases. There are 15 residues in the CDR3. Germline V lookup: CDR1 SEHNR, CDR2 FQNEAQ (reference sequence). The trim removed 7 bases at V and 8 bases at J, leaving 11 bases unmatched.

This clonotype was observed a few times. The V and J genes are TRBV29-1 and TRBJ2-2; 7 nucleotides match TRBD1. With V trimmed by 2 bases and J by 6 bases, 3 bases remained unmatched. CDR3 length: 13 residues. The germline V gene encodes CDR1 SQVTM and CDR2 ANQGSEA. CDR3 nucleotide sequence: TGCAGCGTTGAAAGGCAGGGGGCCGGGGAGCTGTTTTTT. Translation: CSVERQGAGELFF.

The chain recombines TRBV5-1 with TRBJ2-3; no reliable D call. The germline V gene encodes CDR1 SGHRS and CDR2 YFSETQ. Trimming took 0 bases from V and 2 from J, leaving 10 bases between them. The CDR3 is made up of 15 amino acids. The CDR3 reads CASSLEGGFTDTQYF. CDR3 nucleotides: TGCGCCAGCAGCTTGGAGGGTGGATTCACAGATACGCAGTATTTT.

This clonotype was recorded at least ten times. This sequence joins TRBV7-3 and TRBJ2-2; no definite D call. From germline, CDR1 is SGHTA and CDR2 FQGTGA. Deletions cut 4 bases from V and 0 bases from J, with 9 bases between. The CDR3 runs to 15 residues. Here the CDR3 reads CASSSTPSNTGELFF. The DNA for the CDR3 is TGTGCCAGCAGCTCGACTCCTTCGAACACCGGGGAGCTGTTTTTT.

This clonotype was observed a few times. V is TRBV7-2 and J is TRBJ2-4; a weak D match, TRBD1 (5 bases). Trimming shortened V by 5 bases and J by 8 bases, and 16 bases separated the two germline ends. The germline CDR1 and CDR2 sequences are SGHTA and FQGNSA. The CDR3 runs to 14 residues. CDR3 loop: CASSPRAGNDIQYF. DNA of the CDR3: TGTGCCAGCAGCCCACGGGCAGGGAATGACATTCAGTACTTC. Drawing the rest from reference TRBV7-2 and TRBJ2-4, the complete variable domain is GAGVSQSPSNKVTEKGKDVELRCDPISGHTALYWYRQSLGQGLEFLIYFQGNSAPDKSGLPSDRFSAERTGGSVSTLTIQRTQQEDSAVYLCASSPRAGNDIQYFGAGTRLSVL.

This clonotype was found many times. The J gene is TRBJ2-5, the V gene TRBV7-2, with D uncertain. The V and J ends lost 1 base and 5 bases respectively, with 14 bases between them. This CDR3 has 15 amino acids. Germline CDR1 is SGHTA and CDR2 is FQGNSA. CDR3 DNA sequence: TGTGCCAGCAGCTTAGAGATAGCTGGGTCGGAGACCCAGTACTTC. Its protein product is CASSLEIAGSETQYF.

This chain joins TRBV12-3 or TRBV12-4 and TRBJ1-3; the match to TRBD1 covers 7 bases. This CDR3 is built from 14 residues. V shed 6 bases, J shed 4 bases, and the junction held 6 bases outside the gene matches. The CDR3 sequence: CASSSTGAGNTIYF. DNA for the CDR3: TGTGCCAGCAGCTCCACAGGGGCCGGAAACACCATATATTTT.

The chain has TRBV18 and TRBJ1-2; perhaps TRBD1 as D (5 bases). Germline CDR1 and CDR2: KGHSH and LQKENI. V was pared by 3 bases and J by 5 bases, with 10 bases between. The CDR3 spans 13 residues. The CDR3 region is CASSPGPYYGYTF. CDR3 in DNA: TGTGCCAGCTCACCGGGACCGTATTATGGCTACACCTTC.

This clonotype was picked up a small number of times. This chain joins TRBV6-2 or TRBV6-3 and TRBJ2-3; D is perhaps TRBD2 (6 bases). This CDR3 comprises 15 residues. The germline gives CDR1 MNHEY, CDR2 SVGEGT. Trimming shortened V by 8 bases and J by 0 bases, and 15 bases separated the two germline ends. DNA of the CDR3: TGTGCCAGCCGCAACGAGGGGACTAGCACAGATACGCAGTATTTT. Protein: CASRNEGTSTDTQYF.

J is TRBJ2-2 and V is TRBV6-5, with TRBD2 matching 10 bases. Trimming cost V 6 bases and J 5 bases; bases outside gene matches: 12. Germline V gene sequence: CDR1 MNHEY, CDR2 SVGAGI. The CDR3 extends over 17 amino acids. The CDR3 DNA is TGTGCCAGCAGCCGAGTCAGCGGGGGGGCGGGGACCGGGGAGCTGTTTTTT. This codes for CASSRVSGGAGTGELFF.

The gene calls are TRBV7-2 and TRBJ2-1; no reliable D call. From germline, CDR1 is SGHTA and CDR2 FQGNSA. The CDR3 consists of 14 residues. V gave up 5 bases and J gave up 7 bases, with 15 bases separating them. This chain's CDR3 is CASSRTDGRNEQFF. The DNA of the CDR3 is TGTGCCAGCAGCCGCACGGACGGTAGGAATGAGCAGTTCTTC.

The gene calls are TRBV7-3 and TRBJ2-1, with 11 bases lining up with TRBD2. This CDR3 has 18 amino acids. Germline CDR1 SGHTA, CDR2 FQGTGA. After removal of 5 bases from V and 7 bases from J, the junction contained 16 bases not matched to a gene. The CDR3 protein is CASSPQHYSGGAVNEQFF. CDR3 DNA: TGTGCCAGCAGCCCACAACACTATAGCGGGGGGGCCGTAAATGAGCAGTTCTTC.

A few counts support this clonotype. Written as DNA, the CDR3 is TGTGCCATCACCCGAGAGGACAGGGGCTACGAGCAGTACTTC. This translates into CAITREDRGYEQYF. This sequence joins TRBV10-3 and TRBJ2-7, with TRBD1 matching 9 bases. This CDR3 is 14 amino acids long. The V gene end was trimmed by 7 bases and the J gene end by 3 bases; junction bases not matched to a gene: 7. Germline CDR1 and CDR2: ENHRY and SYGVKD.

This sequence joins TRBV6-4 and TRBJ1-6, with unresolved D. The CDR3 is 13 amino acids. CDR1 and CDR2 from the germline V gene are MRHNA and SNTAGT. V was pared by 0 bases and J by 9 bases, with 6 bases between. Written as DNA, the CDR3 is TGTGCCAGCAGTGACTCGATCCTTTCACCCCTCCACTTT. It codes for CASSDSILSPLHF.

This chain connects TRBV19 to TRBJ1-5; 7 bases align to TRBD1. Germline V gene data show CDR1 as LNHDA and CDR2 as SQIVND (reference sequence). The CDR3 loop spans 15 amino acids. V shed 5 bases, J shed 0 bases, and the junction held 4 bases outside the gene matches. The CDR3 spells CASSPGQLSNQPQHF. CDR3 DNA: TGTGCCAGTAGTCCGGGACAGCTTAGCAATCAGCCCCAGCATTTT.

This clonotype was seen more than once but under ten times. The chain joins TRBV20-1 to TRBJ1-1; D remains ambiguous. With 6 bases removed from V and 1 base from J, the gap between germline ends came to 15 bases. Germline V lookup: CDR1 DFQATT, CDR2 SNEGSKA (reference sequence). The CDR3 is made up of 14 amino acids. The CDR3: CSAPRDGRNTEAFF. The CDR3 bases are TGCAGTGCGCCCCGAGACGGAAGGAACACTGAAGCTTTCTTT.

This chain joins TRBV4-1 and TRBJ1-1; 8 nucleotides align to TRBD1. J gave up 13 bases and V 2 bases, and 15 bases lay outside the gene matches. CDR3 size: 15 residues. Germline V CDR1 and CDR2: MGHRA, YSYEKL. The CDR3 DNA is TGCGCCAGCAGCCAAACTCAGGGGGCCAGTCCTATTGATTTCTTT. As protein: CASSQTQGASPIDFF.